Presented here are 25 T cell receptor beta chains from one specimen sequenced in a study of T cell repertoires in cytomegalovirus infection. TCRdb reprocessed the reads with MiXCR, giving one entry per CDR3 protein. Among around 300,000 distinct CDR3 sequences listed, more than 8% were seen once. The sample consisted of PBMCs. Receptors were obtained from a human donor in good health (CMV status not recorded). Some clones in this sample may be carry-over from other donors' samples.

This clonotype was observed a few times. This chain links TRBV4-3 with TRBJ2-2; D might be TRBD1 (5 bases). This CDR3 has 13 residues. Per germline, CDR1 LGHNA and CDR2 YSLEER. With 4 bases removed from V and 7 bases from J, the gap between germline ends came to 10 bases. Here the CDR3 reads CASSPKGVGELFF. The CDR3 DNA reads as TGCGCCAGCAGCCCGAAAGGGGTCGGGGAGCTGTTTTTT.

The CDR3 protein is CASSWDSDRLSYEQYF. The CDR3 DNA sequence: TGTGCCAGCAGCTGGGATTCGGACCGGCTATCCTACGAGCAGTACTTC. This chain joins TRBV7-4 and TRBJ2-7, with D unresolved. The V and J ends lost 4 bases and 1 base respectively, with 17 bases between them. This CDR3 is built from 16 residues. CDR1 and CDR2 (germline): SGHVT, SQSDAQ.

In its sample, this clonotype was seen many times. The rearrangement links TRBV7-8 to TRBJ2-7; 10 positions match TRBD1. This CDR3 spans 14 amino acids. J lost 3 bases, V lost 6 bases, and 5 bases had no gene match. Germline V gives CDR1 SGHVS, CDR2 FQNEAQ. This chain's CDR3 is CASSLGDRGYEQYF. CDR3 in DNA: TGTGCCAGCAGTCTAGGGGACAGGGGCTACGAGCAGTACTTC.

V usage is TRBV28 and J usage is TRBJ2-1; D may be TRBD2 (5 bases). Trimming took 2 bases from V and 7 from J, leaving 9 bases between them. The CDR3 contains 13 residues. Germline CDR1 is MDHEN and CDR2 is SYDVKM. CDR3 protein: CASSLGGLNEQFF. CDR3 coding DNA: TGTGCCAGCAGTTTAGGCGGGTTAAATGAGCAGTTCTTC.

This clonotype was observed many times. The chain employs TRBV7-2 and TRBJ1-4, with 12 bases aligning to TRBD1. In germline, CDR1 is SGHTA, CDR2 FQGNSA. V lost 5 bases and J lost 10; bases outside the gene matches: 8. This CDR3 region has 15 residues. CDR3 DNA: TGTGCCAGCAGCGCGGGGGACAGGGGGCGCGGAAAACTGTTTTTT. This codes for CASSAGDRGRGKLFF. The variable domain in full, with the rest retrieved from reference TRBV7-2 and TRBJ1-4, is GAGVSQSPSNKVTEKGKDVELRCDPISGHTALYWYRQSLGQGLEFLIYFQGNSAPDKSGLPSDRFSAERTGGSVSTLTIQRTQQEDSAVYLCASSAGDRGRGKLFFGSGTQLSVL.

Ten or more counts support this clonotype. DNA of the CDR3: TGTGCCAGCAGTTCGGGACAGGGGGGATTTTATAGCAATCAGCCCCAGCATTTT. Translated, it gives CASSSGQGGFYSNQPQHF. The chain has TRBV2 and TRBJ1-5; 11 nucleotides align to TRBD1. Germline V gene data show CDR1 as SNHLY and CDR2 as FYNNEI. This CDR3 contains 18 residues. V gave up 5 bases and J gave up 0 bases; unmatched junction bases: 9.

This clonotype was seen ten or more times. The V and J genes are TRBV7-2 and TRBJ2-7; 13 bases are shared with TRBD2. With V trimmed by 2 bases and J by 3 bases, 13 bases remained unmatched. The germline CDR1 and CDR2 sequences are SGHTA and FQGNSA. The CDR3 sequence is 19 residues long. In nucleotides, the CDR3 is TGTGCCAGCAGCTTAAAAAGGACTAGCGGGAGAAATACCTACTACGAGCAGTACTTC. Its protein is CASSLKRTSGRNTYYEQYF. Full variable domain (missing parts from reference TRBV7-2 and TRBJ2-7): GAGVSQSPSNKVTEKGKDVELRCDPISGHTALYWYRQSLGQGLEFLIYFQGNSAPDKSGLPSDRFSAERTGGSVSTLTIQRTQQEDSAVYLCASSLKRTSGRNTYYEQYFGPGTRLTVT.

There are a few counts of this clonotype. This chain uses TRBV10-3 with TRBJ2-1; 8 bases are shared with TRBD1. The ends lost 6 bases at V and 2 bases at J; junction bases unmatched: 3. This CDR3 region has 14 residues. Germline V gene sequence: CDR1 ENHRY, CDR2 SYGVKD. CDR3 DNA sequence: TGTGCCATCAGAACGGACAGGGCCTACAATGAGCAGTTCTTC. Translated, it gives CAIRTDRAYNEQFF.

This clonotype was recorded at least ten times. CDR3 loop: CASSFWGATVAPLHF. The CDR3 nucleotides are TGTGCCAGCAGTTTTTGGGGGGCGACGGTGGCACCCCTCCACTTT. The chain has TRBV28 and TRBJ1-6; possibly TRBD1 for D (6 bases). CDR3 length: 15 amino acids. With 3 bases removed from V and 11 bases from J, the gap between germline ends came to 17 bases. Germline-derived CDR1 and CDR2 are MDHEN and SYDVKM.

This clonotype was seen a handful of times. The V and J genes are TRBV12-3 or TRBV12-4 and TRBJ1-1; 8 bases map to TRBD1. The CDR3 runs 16 residues. V shed 5 bases, J shed 2 bases, and the junction held 10 bases outside the gene matches. Here the CDR3 DNA reads TGTGCCAGCAGTCTCAACCCCGGACAGGGTAACACTGAAGCTTTCTTT. It yields the protein CASSLNPGQGNTEAFF.

This clonotype was recorded many times. V and J are TRBV7-2 and TRBJ1-2; D is unclear. The CDR3 extends over 14 amino acids. The germline CDR1 and CDR2 sequences are SGHTA and FQGNSA. V was clipped by 1 base and J by 5 bases, with 11 bases between them. CDR3 sequence (DNA): TGTGCCAGCAGCTTAGGAGCCAGGTCGTATGGCTACACCTTC. Translating gives CASSLGARSYGYTF.

This clonotype was seen at least ten times. V and J are TRBV7-3 and TRBJ2-1; weak D call: TRBD2 (6 bases). The CDR3 runs 16 residues. Germline V gene lookup returns CDR1 SGHTA and CDR2 FQGTGA. Deletions cut 2 bases from V and 7 bases from J, with 18 bases between. The CDR3 protein is CASSLSNSGTRNEQFF. The CDR3 bases are TGTGCCAGCAGCTTATCGAATAGCGGTACCCGAAATGAGCAGTTCTTC.

This clonotype was recorded many times. This chain uses TRBV6-5 with TRBJ1-2; the D is unclear. Trimming left V 5 bases short and J 4 bases short, with 11 bases between. The CDR3 is 13 residues long. CDR1 and CDR2 (germline): MNHEY, SVGAGI. The chain's CDR3 is CASSPREVYGYTF. The CDR3 coding sequence is TGTGCCAGCAGTCCCCGGGAGGTCTATGGCTACACCTTC.

The genes are TRBV6-2 or TRBV6-3 and TRBJ2-1, with D perhaps matching TRBD2 (6 bases). V lost 0 bases, J lost 4 bases, and 7 bases lay in between. CDR3 size: 14 residues. CDR1 is MNHEY and CDR2 is SVGEGT in the germline V gene. The CDR3 reads CASSYSAGYNEQFF. The CDR3 region has the DNA TGTGCCAGCAGTTACTCGGCGGGATACAATGAGCAGTTCTTC.

This clonotype was detected only a few times. This chain joins TRBV5-8 and TRBJ2-1, with D maybe TRBD2 (5 bases). Between the trimmed V and J ends, which lost 4 bases and 6 bases, there was a span of 23 bases. CDR3 length: 17 amino acids. Looked up from germline, CDR1 is SGHTS and CDR2 is YDEGEE. The CDR3 DNA follows: TGTGCCAGCAGCAGGTATCGAGGAGGAACCGCAGGCAATGAGCAGTTCTTC. Translated: CASSRYRGGTAGNEQFF.

This clonotype was recorded at least ten times. J is TRBJ2-3 and V is TRBV7-2; 11 bases are a match to TRBD2. In germline, CDR1 is SGHTA, CDR2 FQGNSA. The V gene end was trimmed by 1 base and the J gene end by 4 bases; junction bases not matched to a gene: 4. The CDR3 has 16 residues. DNA for the CDR3: TGTGCCAGCAGCTTAGTCCTAGCGGGGGGCCCAGATACGCAGTATTTT. Translated, it gives CASSLVLAGGPDTQYF.

This clonotype has more than one count but fewer than ten. V gene TRBV18 combines with J gene TRBJ2-7; 8 bases map to TRBD1. Germline assignment: CDR1 KGHSH and CDR2 LQKENI. V lost 6 bases and J lost 0; bases outside the gene matches: 4. This CDR3 is 14 amino acids long. DNA of the CDR3: TGTGCCAGCTCGCTGGGACAGGACTCCTACGAGCAGTACTTC. Amino acids: CASSLGQDSYEQYF.

V is TRBV27 and J is TRBJ1-6, with D hard to call. Trimming removed 5 bases from V and 7 bases from J, with 9 bases in between. In germline, CDR1 is MNHEY, CDR2 SMNVEV (reference sequence). The CDR3 is 13 residues long. CDR3 protein: CASSLGVNSPLHF. CDR3 in DNA: TGTGCCAGCAGTCTCGGGGTGAATTCACCCCTCCACTTT.

At least ten counts were recorded for this clonotype. The chain uses TRBV20-1 and TRBJ2-3, with a possible D match to TRBD2 (6 bases). V was cut by 0 bases and J by 4 bases, with 14 bases left in between. This CDR3 is 15 amino acids long. Germline values: CDR1 DFQATT, CDR2 SNEGSKA (reference sequence). The CDR3 here is CSARDVLARSDTQYF. The CDR3 nucleotides are TGCAGTGCTAGAGATGTCCTAGCGCGATCAGATACGCAGTATTTT.

Ten or more counts support this clonotype. In DNA form, the CDR3 reads TGTGCCAGCAGTCCCTGGACTAGCGGGAGGGCCGTTTATGAGCAGTTCTTC. Residues: CASSPWTSGRAVYEQFF. The chain has TRBV12-3 or TRBV12-4 and TRBJ2-1; 15 bases align to TRBD2. The CDR3 sequence is 17 residues long. V was clipped by 5 bases and J by 8 bases; unmatched bases: 10.

The sample holds a few counts of this clonotype. The chain joins TRBV20-1 to TRBJ1-1, with D uncertain. The CDR3 loop spans 12 amino acids. V was pared by 2 bases and J by 1 base, with 5 bases between. The V gene's germline CDR1 is DFQATT and CDR2 SNEGSKA (reference sequence). The CDR3 DNA is TGCAGTGCTAGAACGCCGAACACTGAAGCTTTCTTT. Translation: CSARTPNTEAFF.

This clonotype has a count of ten or more. The chain recombines TRBV20-1 with TRBJ2-7; a weak D match, TRBD1 (5 bases). Looked up from germline, CDR1 is DFQATT and CDR2 is SNEGSKA (reference sequence). This CDR3 has 12 amino acids. V was cut by 4 bases and J by 2 bases, with 9 bases left in between. CDR3 residues: CSAKTGPYEQYF. CDR3 DNA: TGCAGTGCTAAAACAGGACCCTACGAGCAGTACTTC.

The chain employs TRBV7-2 and TRBJ2-7; D call uncertain. The V gene lost 5 bases and the J gene lost 2 bases, with 19 bases spanning the gap. CDR3 length: 16 residues. Germline V lookup: CDR1 SGHTA, CDR2 FQGNSA. The CDR3 nucleotides read TGTGCCAGCAGCCCCGCACCAAGGAACGTAGCCTACGAGCAGTACTTC. Protein product: CASSPAPRNVAYEQYF.

This chain connects TRBV20-1 to TRBJ1-1, with D unresolved. Per germline, CDR1 DFQATT and CDR2 SNEGSKA (reference sequence). The CDR3 runs to 13 residues. V was cut by 2 bases and J by 1 base, with 8 bases left in between. The DNA for the CDR3 is TGCAGTGCTAGAAGTCGCCAGAACACTGAAGCTTTCTTT. Amino acid sequence: CSARSRQNTEAFF.

This clonotype was recorded at least ten times. No conserved phenylalanine or tryptophan ends this CDR3, so it is likely a read error. The DNA is omitted, as the CDR3 cannot be located on it reliably, and the CDR3 follows TCRdb's listing. The chain carries TRBV7-6 and TRBJ2-7; the table gives TRBD1 as D, unverified against the DNA. Both ends counted, the CDR3 spans 8 residues. Germline V lookup: CDR1 SGHVS, CDR2 FNYEAQ. CDR3 sequence: CASSNSPG.